The present TCR beta chain was sequenced within a study of shared clonotypes between healthy human individuals. CDR1 is PRHDT, CDR2 FYEKMQ, per germline (reference sequence). The CDR3 is 16 residues long. V lost 4 bases, J lost 7 bases, and 23 bases lay in between. As handled by the study authors: Filtering differed because ImmunoSEQ produced junction-only sequences that carried no quality scores. Assay used: immunoSEQ multiplex PCR; TCRdb lists only in-frame clones, some missing. V, J and clone size are those of that table, while D and trimming were read from the DNA. The sample has 2 million to 2.5 million clones, roughly 93% seen once. General study results and limits: Sorted-subset sequencing, rarefaction showed, was incomplete despite large depth. Sampling covered blood only; tissue repertoires likely differ. An expected dependence of interdonor clonotype sharing on sequencing depth was noted.

Concerning this clone itself: The antigen remains undetermined.

The sample taken for sequencing was naive CD4+ T cells from PBMCs. The subset here: CD45RA+ positively selected. The sequence was obtained from a man between 18 and 29 years old in good health. Some clones in this sample may be carry-over from other donors' samples. The chain uses TRBV13 and TRBJ2-7; D perhaps matches TRBD2 (6 bases). This CDR3 reads CASSSGFHRDSGEQYF. CDR3 bases: TGTGCCAGCAGCTCTGGTTTTCATCGGGACTCAGGGGAGCAGTACTTC.